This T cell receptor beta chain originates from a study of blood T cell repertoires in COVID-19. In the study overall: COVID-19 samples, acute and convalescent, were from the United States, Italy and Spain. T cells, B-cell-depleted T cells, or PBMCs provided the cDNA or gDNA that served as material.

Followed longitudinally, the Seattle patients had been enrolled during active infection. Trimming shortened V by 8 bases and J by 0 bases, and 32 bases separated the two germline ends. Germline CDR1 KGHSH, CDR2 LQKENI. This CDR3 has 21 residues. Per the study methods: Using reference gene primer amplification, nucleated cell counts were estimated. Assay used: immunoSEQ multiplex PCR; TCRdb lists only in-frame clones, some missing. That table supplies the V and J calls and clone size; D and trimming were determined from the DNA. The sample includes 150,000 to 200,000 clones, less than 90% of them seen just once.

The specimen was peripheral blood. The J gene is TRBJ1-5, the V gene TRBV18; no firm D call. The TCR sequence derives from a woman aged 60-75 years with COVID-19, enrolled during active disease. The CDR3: CASPRGVRPLSPLYSNQPQHF. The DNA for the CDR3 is TGTGCCAGCCCACGAGGAGTAAGACCTCTTTCCCCTCTCTATAGCAATCAGCCCCAGCATTTT.